The sequence of this T cell receptor beta chain was determined in a study of blood T cell repertoires in COVID-19. Original data processing: Counts of nucleated cells, estimated from reference gene primer amplification, were obtained. Method: immunoSEQ multiplex PCR; TCRdb's copy keeps in-frame clones and lacks some. The V and J calls and clone size are taken from that table; D and trimming were inferred from the DNA. The table shows tens of thousands of clones, with about nine tenths occurring only once. Germline assignment: CDR1 KGHSH and CDR2 LQKENI. V gave up 6 bases and J gave up 4 bases, with 13 bases separating them. The CDR3 is made up of 14 amino acids.

The TCR originated in a man aged 25-45 years with acute or convalescent COVID-19. V is TRBV18 and J is TRBJ1-5; D possibly corresponds to TRBD1 (6 bases). The specimen was peripheral blood. CDR3 in amino acids: CASSQGFGNQPQHF. CDR3 DNA sequence: TGTGCCAGCTCTCAGGGGTTCGGGAATCAGCCCCAGCATTTT.